Each of the 28 T cell receptor beta chains below was sequenced from the same sample in a study of blood T cell repertoires in COVID-19. Some clones are missing from TCRdb's copy, which holds only in-frame ones; the method was immunoSEQ multiplex PCR. Of 150,000 or so clones listed, about 86% are singletons. Sequencing input: peripheral blood. Receptor source: a man between 50 and 59 years old with active or convalescent COVID-19.

This chain uses TRBV12-3 or TRBV12-4 with TRBJ2-3; 11 nucleotides agree with TRBD2. This CDR3 has 12 amino acids. Trimming cost V 5 bases and J 14 bases; bases outside gene matches: 6. CDR3: CASSVSGGARYF. In DNA, the CDR3 is TGTGCCAGCAGTGTTAGCGGGGGGGCCCGGTATTTT.

This CDR3 reads CATSRDKREGTYEQYF. DNA for the CDR3: TGTGCCACCAGCAGAGACAAGCGGGAGGGAACCTACGAGCAGTACTTC. The chain links TRBV15 to TRBJ2-7; 10 bases are shared with TRBD2. The CDR3 is 16 amino acids. Germline CDR1 is LNHNV and CDR2 is YYDKDF (reference sequence). Germline trimming cut 0 bases from V and 2 bases from J; bases unmatched to any gene: 4.

The chain employs TRBV18 and TRBJ2-7; D gene unclear. Germline V gene data show CDR1 as KGHSH and CDR2 as LQKENI. CDR3 size: 13 residues. Trimming took off 2 bases at V and 3 bases at J, with 8 bases between the two ends. As DNA, the CDR3 is TGTGCCAGCTCACCAGACACCTTCTACGAGCAGTACTTC. Residues: CASSPDTFYEQYF. The complete variable domain, with remaining parts taken from reference TRBV18 and TRBJ2-7, reads NAGVMQNPRHLVRRRGQEARLRCSPMKGHSHVYWYRQLPEEGLKFMVYLQKENIIDESGMPKERFSAEFPKEGPSILRIQQVVRGDSAAYFCASSPDTFYEQYFGPGTRLTVT.

The gene calls are TRBV4-3 and TRBJ2-3, with 8 bases matching TRBD1. From germline, CDR1 is LGHNA and CDR2 YSLEER. The CDR3 is 18 amino acids. V lost 0 bases and J lost 3; bases outside the gene matches: 11. CDR3 region: CASSQELRDRFMTDTQYF. CDR3 nucleotides: TGCGCCAGCAGCCAAGAGCTAAGGGACAGGTTTATGACAGATACGCAGTATTTT.

The chain is built from TRBV4-3 and TRBJ1-2; D ambiguous. CDR1 LGHNA and CDR2 YSLEER come from the germline V gene. The CDR3 runs to 11 residues. The V end lost 4 bases, the J end lost 4 bases, and 4 bases lay between the germline ends. The CDR3 sequence is CASSRGYGYTF. The CDR3, as DNA: TGCGCCAGCAGCCGCGGCTATGGCTACACCTTC.

J is TRBJ2-4 and V is TRBV9; 11 bases fit TRBD1. V was pared by 3 bases and J by 7 bases, with 9 bases of the junction left unmatched. This CDR3 region has 16 residues. Germline-derived CDR1 and CDR2 are SGDLS and YYNGEE. The CDR3 is CASSGGQGAVGNIQYF. The CDR3 DNA is TGTGCCAGCAGCGGCGGACAGGGGGCGGTGGGGAACATTCAGTACTTC. The entire variable domain, with the rest obtained from reference TRBV9 and TRBJ2-4, is as follows: DSGVTQTPKHLITATGQRVTLRCSPRSGDLSVYWYQQSLDQGLQFLIQYYNGEERAKGNILERFSAQQFPDLHSELNLSSLELGDSALYFCASSGGQGAVGNIQYFGAGTRLSVL.

This clone appeared once. The CDR3 here is CASSLPGGNYGYTF. The CDR3 coding sequence is TGTGCCAGCAGCTTGCCCGGGGGGAACTATGGCTACACCTTC. The rearrangement links TRBV5-4 to TRBJ1-2; D might be TRBD1 (5 bases). Germline V gene sequence: CDR1 SGHNT, CDR2 YYREEE (reference sequence). CDR3 length: 14 amino acids. V was shortened by 1 base and J by 2 bases, with 9 bases between the two germline ends.

The chain is built from TRBV10-3 and TRBJ1-2, with D possibly matching TRBD1 (6 bases). From germline, CDR1 is ENHRY and CDR2 SYGVKD. Trimming shortened V by 7 bases and J by 3 bases, and 12 bases separated the two germline ends. The CDR3 totals 13 residues. In DNA, the CDR3 is TGTGCCATCACTTCAGGGGTGGACTATGGCTACACCTTC. Translation: CAITSGVDYGYTF.

This clone was observed once. This chain connects TRBV2 to TRBJ2-3, with 9 bases identical to TRBD2. V was clipped by 8 bases and J by 3 bases; unmatched bases: 15. The CDR3 loop spans 17 amino acids. CDR1 is SNHLY, CDR2 FYNNEI, per germline. CDR3 residues: CASSEGLTSGWTDTQYF. CDR3 nucleotide sequence: TGTGCCAGCTCTGAAGGCCTGACTAGCGGATGGACAGATACGCAGTATTTT.

This clone was found a few times. The rearrangement joins TRBV19 to TRBJ2-3, with TRBD2 matching 13 bases. Looked up from germline, CDR1 is LNHDA and CDR2 is SQIVND (reference sequence). CDR3 length equals 18 residues. With 4 bases clipped from V and 0 bases from J, the junction kept 7 bases outside the gene matches. CDR3 protein: CASSNPGTSGASTDTQYF. CDR3 bases: TGTGCCAGTAGTAACCCCGGGACTAGCGGGGCAAGCACAGATACGCAGTATTTT.

This chain joins TRBV6-2 or TRBV6-3 and TRBJ1-5; TRBD1 matches at 9 bases. The CDR3 consists of 19 residues. Germline V gene lookup returns CDR1 MNHEY and CDR2 SVGEGT. V was pared by 0 bases and J by 3 bases, with 12 bases of the junction left unmatched. CDR3 protein: CASSYSRDSDRGFNQPQHF. The DNA for the CDR3 is TGTGCCAGCAGTTACTCGAGGGATAGCGACAGGGGGTTCAATCAGCCCCAGCATTTT.

A few counts support this clone. The gene calls are TRBV5-4 and TRBJ2-7; 9 nucleotides match TRBD1. The V gene's germline CDR1 is SGHNT and CDR2 YYREEE (reference sequence). V shed 0 bases, J shed 3 bases, and the junction held 4 bases outside the gene matches. The CDR3 covers 15 residues. CDR3 sequence (DNA): TGTGCCAGCAGCTTGGTTGGACAGGGGATCTACGAGCAGTACTTC. Translation: CASSLVGQGIYEQYF.

This clone was counted a few times. The chain is built from TRBV4-3 and TRBJ1-2; 7 nucleotides align to TRBD1. V trimming: 4 bases; J trimming: 13 bases; junction bases outside the gene matches: 15. Germline CDR1 and CDR2: LGHNA and YSLEER. This CDR3 has 14 amino acids. The CDR3 DNA is TGCGCCAGCAGCCTAGCACAGGGGAACTTGGTTCTCACCTTC. Its translation is CASSLAQGNLVLTF.

This chain links TRBV13 with TRBJ2-2; 11 bases agree with TRBD2. Trimming removed 6 bases from V and 0 bases from J; junction bases left unmatched: 0. Germline V gene data show CDR1 as PRHDT and CDR2 as FYEKMQ (reference sequence). This CDR3 is 15 amino acids long. The CDR3 reads CASRTSGTNTGELFF. CDR3 DNA sequence: TGTGCCAGCAGGACTAGCGGGACGAACACCGGGGAGCTGTTTTTT.

The rearrangement links TRBV2 to TRBJ2-5; D may be TRBD1 (6 bases). The V and J ends lost 6 bases and 5 bases respectively, with 25 bases between them. Germline V gene data show CDR1 as SNHLY and CDR2 as FYNNEI. The CDR3 contains 17 residues. The chain's CDR3 is CASSPGQGLARGETQYF. CDR3 DNA: TGTGCCAGCAGCCCAGGGCAGGGGTTGGCGCGTGGGGAGACCCAGTACTTC.

This sequence joins TRBV10-3 and TRBJ1-3, with 7 bases matching TRBD1. This CDR3 region has 15 residues. In germline, CDR1 is ENHRY, CDR2 SYGVKD. J lost 4 bases, V lost 4 bases, and 7 bases had no gene match. As DNA, the CDR3 is TGTGCCATCAGTGCTCCGACAGGGACCGGAAACACCATATATTTT. Its protein product is CAISAPTGTGNTIYF.

This sequence joins TRBV9 and TRBJ2-3; 8 bases map to TRBD2. Germline CDR1 is SGDLS and CDR2 is YYNGEE. This CDR3 comprises 15 residues. Trimming took 3 bases from V and 4 from J; bases not matched to a gene: 7. CDR3 bases: TGTGCCAGCAGCGATAGCGGGAAGGGGCCAGATACGCAGTATTTT. It is translated as CASSDSGKGPDTQYF.

The V gene is TRBV28, the J gene TRBJ2-5; 7 bases map to TRBD2. V gave up 2 bases and J gave up 1 base; unmatched junction bases: 7. CDR3 length: 16 residues. Germline CDR1 and CDR2: MDHEN and SYDVKM. The CDR3 loop is CASSLPGLAVQETQYF. The CDR3 bases are TGTGCCAGCAGTTTACCCGGTCTAGCGGTCCAAGAGACCCAGTACTTC.

The chain joins TRBV2 to TRBJ1-4; D may be TRBD1 (5 bases). This CDR3 has 19 residues. CDR1 is SNHLY, CDR2 FYNNEI, per germline. Deletions cut 0 bases from V and 0 bases from J, with 17 bases between. CDR3 protein: CASSEARSVDSSTNEKLFF. CDR3 nucleotides: TGTGCCAGCAGTGAAGCGAGGTCCGTTGACAGTTCAACTAATGAAAAACTGTTTTTT. The full variable domain, rest sourced from reference TRBV2 and TRBJ1-4, is EPEVTQTPSHQVTQMGQEVILRCVPISNHLYFYWYRQILGQKVEFLVSFYNNEISEKSEIFDDQFSVERPDGSNFTLKIRSTKLEDSAMYFCASSEARSVDSSTNEKLFFGSGTQLSVL.

J is TRBJ1-2 and V is TRBV3-1 (or the pseudogene TRBV3-2); TRBD1 matches 10 bases. The CDR3 runs 14 residues. CDR1 and CDR2 from the germline V gene are LGHDT and YNNKEL (reference sequence). V shed 1 base, J shed 5 bases, and the junction held 1 base outside the gene matches. This CDR3 is CASSQGDRGYGYTF. The CDR3 bases are TGTGCCAGCAGCCAAGGGGACAGGGGATATGGCTACACCTTC.

This clone was picked up one time. The V call is TRBV5-1, the J call TRBJ2-3; D is perhaps TRBD2 (6 bases). Germline CDR1 reads SGHRS; CDR2 reads YFSETQ. Deletions cut 7 bases from V and 1 base from J, with 13 bases between. The CDR3 length is 14 residues. Here the CDR3 reads CASEEGPGTDTQYF. The CDR3 coding sequence is TGCGCCAGCGAGGAGGGGCCGGGCACAGATACGCAGTATTTT.

This chain links TRBV20-1 with TRBJ2-3; TRBD2 matches 8 bases. CDR3 size: 11 residues. V lost 6 bases, J lost 8 bases, and 4 bases stayed unmatched. Germline lookup yields CDR1 DFQATT and CDR2 SNEGSKA (reference sequence). Written as DNA, the CDR3 is TGCAGTGCAATAGCGGGGCTTACGCAGTATTTT. This translates into CSAIAGLTQYF.

The rearrangement joins TRBV18 to TRBJ2-4, with D perhaps TRBD2 (6 bases). Germline-derived CDR1 and CDR2 are KGHSH and LQKENI. Between the trimmed V and J ends, which lost 4 bases and 4 bases, there was a span of 8 bases. The CDR3 length is 13 residues. The CDR3 loop is CASSRGTKNIQYF. The CDR3 DNA follows: TGTGCCAGCTCACGGGGGACTAAAAACATTCAGTACTTC.

This clone occurred a few times. V is TRBV19 and J is TRBJ2-2, with 11 positions matching TRBD2. CDR1 LNHDA and CDR2 SQIVND come from the germline V gene (reference sequence). V shed 4 bases and J 3 bases; nucleotides not matched to a gene: 4. This CDR3 is built from 16 residues. CDR3 sequence reads: CASSTGLADDTGELFF. The CDR3 coding sequence is TGTGCCAGTAGTACGGGACTAGCGGATGACACCGGGGAGCTGTTTTTT.

The chain links TRBV12-3 or TRBV12-4 to TRBJ2-2, with unresolved D. This CDR3 is built from 12 residues. V lost 6 bases to trimming and J lost 8 bases, with 10 bases between them. The CDR3 DNA is TGTGCCAGCAGCCCAGGTTCGGGGGAGCTGTTTTTT. Translated, it gives CASSPGSGELFF.

The chain uses TRBV5-4 and TRBJ1-4; D ambiguous. The CDR3 contains 13 residues. Trimming took off 4 bases at V and 0 bases at J, with 4 bases between the two ends. Germline values: CDR1 SGHNT, CDR2 YYREEE (reference sequence). The CDR3 sequence is CASSLSTNEKLFF. For the CDR3, the DNA is TGTGCCAGCAGCCTTTCAACTAATGAAAAACTGTTTTTT.

This sequence joins TRBV11-2 and TRBJ1-2; the D gene is possibly TRBD1 (6 bases). CDR1 is SGHAT and CDR2 is FQNNGV in the germline V gene. The CDR3 runs to 16 residues. V was trimmed by 1 base and J by 2 bases, leaving 14 bases between them. The CDR3 sequence: CASSLGGGVSNYGYTF. The CDR3 region has the DNA TGTGCCAGCAGCTTAGGCGGGGGCGTTTCCAACTATGGCTACACCTTC. The variable domain in full, completed from reference TRBV11-2 and TRBJ1-2, reads EAGVAQSPRYKIIEKRQSVAFWCNPISGHATLYWYQQILGQGPKLLIQFQNNGVVDDSQLPKDRFSAERLKGVDSTLKIQPAKLEDSAVYLCASSLGGGVSNYGYTFGSGTRLTVV.

The chain couples TRBV7-2 to TRBJ2-7; 7 bases line up with TRBD1. The CDR3 extends over 14 amino acids. Germline loops: CDR1 SGHTA, CDR2 FQGNSA. V was clipped by 6 bases and J by 0 bases; unmatched bases: 5. The CDR3 nucleotides are TGTGCCAGCAGAGGACAGGCAAGCTCCTACGAGCAGTACTTC. Translating it yields CASRGQASSYEQYF.